This TCR beta chain was identified during a study of blood T cell repertoires in COVID-19. Turning to the study itself: From T cells, B-cell-depleted T cells, or PBMCs came the material, which was cDNA or gDNA.

Measured with immunoSEQ multiplex PCR; TCRdb has only the in-frame clones, and not every one. The data show tens of thousands of clones, more than 75% seen once. This CDR3 contains 15 residues. V was clipped by 6 bases and J by 13 bases; unmatched bases: 9. From germline, CDR1 is SNHLY and CDR2 FYNNEI. This sequence originates from a woman in her 70s with acute or convalescent COVID-19. Sample: peripheral blood. This sequence joins TRBV2 and TRBJ2-1; 16 bases line up with TRBD2. CDR3 DNA: TGTGCCAGCAGCTCCGGGACTAGCGGGGGGGTAATCCAGTTCTTC. Encoded protein: CASSSGTSGGVIQFF.